This entry concerns a single TCR beta chain. The specificity of this receptor is unknown. Mismatch with germline at one junction end may stem from a read error. The sample comes from a study of beta chain features in type 1 diabetes (dated by TCRdb to 2017 to 2018). With respect to the entire study: Patients and healthy donors did not differ in mean age, gender distribution, total cell number or subset yield. Across all samples, around 100 million sorted cells were examined, and cell number per subset correlated strongly with RNA yield. The study compared the TCRB repertoires of sorted circulating CD4+ T cell subsets in recently diagnosed type 1 diabetes patients with those in matched healthy donors. Regulatory and stem cell-like memory subsets were obtained from only 8 patients and about 8 healthy donors, while naive and central memory subsets were obtained from all 28 donors.

Beyond this particular receptor, the publication reports: Sequencing cDNA rather than genomic DNA could over-represent highly expressing activated cells, although activation and CD3 levels did not differ between groups. Naive, central memory and regulatory TCRB repertoires appeared more similar among patients than among healthy donors. Patients with type 1 diabetes made fewer insertions and deleted more nucleotides at VDJ recombination sites, implying thymic rearrangement abnormalities. In all four CD4+ subsets, TCRB CDR3 length was moderately but significantly shorter in type 1 diabetes patients. Because small numbers of individuals were included in the HLA sub-analyses, any influence of HLA type on TCRB rearrangement was left unresolved. Shorter templates might be favored by PCR, yet because patient and control samples were amplified and corrected together, any such skew would affect both groups equally.

From each donor, a single peripheral blood sample of approximately 120 mL on average was drawn into heparinised tubes. Naive, central memory, regulatory and stem cell-like memory CD4+ T cells were sorted on a BD FACSAria II using a panel including CD45RO, CCR7, CD25, CD127, CD95 and CD27. Purity was above 98% for every sorted population. Right away, PBMCs were isolated by Lymphoprep density gradient centrifugation and were stained directly, with no culture step. So that batch effects would be minimized, each experiment stained and sorted samples in pairs, pairing one healthy donor with one patient. The High Capacity cDNA Reverse Transcription Kit was used to reverse transcribe all of the isolated RNA, meaning that expressed TCRB transcripts were what got sequenced. Deep immunoSEQ sequencing was performed on naive, central memory and regulatory T cell samples, with an average of roughly 3.6 million total reads per sample. Sorted cells were lysed in RLT buffer and RNA was extracted with DNase-treated RNeasy Micro or Mini kits, depending on cell number. To prevent cross-contamination, every cell subset was processed on its own, while patient and healthy donor samples were processed together. The immunoSEQ multiplex PCR was used to amplify TCRB sequences from cDNA, yielding 87-bp fragments that span the CDR3 region. The amplicons were sequenced using the Illumina HiSeq platform. In the source study's methods: PCR bias was corrected computationally using synthetic template baselines, and reads within Hamming distance 2 were collapsed, with unmergeable singletons discarded. Reads were aligned to IMGT to assign V, D and J genes, CDR3 length, and insertions or deletions at six rearrangement sites. Clonotype counts were normalized to sorted cell number within each subset before computing true diversity and Gini coefficients with the tcR R package. The overlap coefficient, calculated on TCRB nucleotide sequences, was used to measure repertoire sharing. As a proxy for the pre-selection repertoire, out-of-frame TCRB sequences from naive cells were analyzed. In TCRdb, the immuneACCESS table is reduced to in-frame sequences with V and J assigned. These tables do not hold every clone; where another copy was compared, an unresolved V gene accounts for under half, and the others remain unexplained. The V and J calls and clone size were taken over from that table, and D and trimming were inferred from the DNA. Within this sample are about 250,000 clones, with approximately 14% of them counted one time only. The ten largest account for 0.026% of the sample.

CDR1 is given as SGHTA and CDR2 as FQGNSA, both from the germline V gene. From cysteine to phenylalanine, the CDR3 is 12 amino acids long. The CDR3 DNA has 36 bases and is translated from base 1. Input material: naive CD4+ T cells from blood. Explained via the paper, the cell subset or site label denotes: true naive CD4+ T cells. The V gene is TRBV7-2 and the J gene is TRBJ1-3; no D gene is confidently identified. The receptor's source is a woman aged 35 to 49 in good health. The encoded CDR3 is CVSSPFSNTIYF. The DNA sequence is given as TGTGTCAGCAGCCCCTTCTCGAACACCATATATTTT.